The rows below give T cell receptor beta chains drawn from one sample of a study of blood T cell repertoires in COVID-19. The repertoire was sequenced with immunoSEQ multiplex PCR; TCRdb's copy has only in-frame clones and lacks some. The data show 250,000 to 300,000 clones, 80% to 90% seen once. Sequenced material: peripheral blood. These receptors were collected from a woman aged 40-49 years who had recovered from COVID-19. Each CDR3 is given with its conserved first and last residue. The D gene is left open where the match is weak. Size values are once, few and many counts, or a class for expanded clones, and some rows have none.

size,J,V,D,CDR3,DNA
.,TRBJ2-7,TRBV4-1,TRBD1,CASSQIQGFSYEQYF,TGCGCCAGCAGCCAAATACAGGGGTTTTCCTACGAGCAGTACTTC
.,TRBJ2-1,TRBV7-3,TRBD2,CASSPRTSGGHEQFF,TGTGCCAGCAGCCCTCGGACTAGCGGGGGGCATGAGCAGTTCTTC
.,TRBJ1-5,TRBV3-1/TRBV3-2,.,CASSQDHSGRQPQHF,TGTGCCAGCAGCCAAGATCATAGCGGGAGGCAGCCCCAGCATTTT
.,TRBJ2-3,TRBV7-9,TRBD2,CASSLAGTRVHTQYF,TGTGCCAGCAGCTTAGCTGGGACTAGGGTCCATACGCAGTATTTT
.,TRBJ2-4,TRBV30,.,CAWSLLNIQYF,TGTGCCTGGAGCCTATTAAACATTCAGTACTTC
.,TRBJ2-7,TRBV5-1,.,CASSFRGPSSYEQYF,TGCGCCAGCAGCTTCAGGGGCCCTAGCTCCTACGAGCAGTACTTC
.,TRBJ2-3,TRBV5-1,TRBD2,CASNPRAGGAGDTQYF,TGCGCCAGCAACCCCCGAGCGGGGGGGGCAGGAGATACGCAGTATTTT
.,TRBJ2-5,TRBV27,.,CASTEHDGYQETQYF,TGTGCCAGCACCGAACACGACGGGTACCAAGAGACCCAGTACTTC
.,TRBJ2-1,TRBV2,TRBD2,CASGGTSGTGDEQFF,TGTGCCAGCGGGGGGACTAGCGGGACCGGGGATGAGCAGTTCTTC
.,TRBJ2-3,TRBV28,.,CASRDPAGPTDTQYF,TGTGCCAGCAGGGATCCAGCGGGCCCCACAGATACGCAGTATTTT
.,TRBJ2-1,TRBV6-5,.,CASHKVSSYNEQFF,TGTGCCAGCCACAAAGTAAGCTCCTACAATGAGCAGTTCTTC
.,TRBJ2-5,TRBV15,.,CATRLGSFGGPETQYF,TGTGCCACCAGGCTCGGTTCTTTCGGGGGGCCAGAGACCCAGTACTTC
.,TRBJ2-2,TRBV11-3,TRBD1,CASSLSVLQGANTGELFF,TGTGCCAGCAGCTTATCGGTCCTCCAGGGGGCGAACACCGGGGAGCTGTTTTTT
.,TRBJ2-3,TRBV12-3/TRBV12-4,.,CASMPLEADTQYF,TGTGCCAGCATGCCTCTGGAGGCAGATACGCAGTATTTT
.,TRBJ2-2,TRBV6-5,.,CASRTGRDTGELFF,TGTGCCAGCCGGACAGGGAGGGACACCGGGGAGCTGTTTTTT
.,TRBJ2-3,TRBV19,.,CASSIGTATDTQYF,TGTGCCAGTAGTATCGGAACAGCAACAGATACGCAGTATTTT
.,TRBJ2-3,TRBV7-2,.,CASSSFSGTDTQYF,TGTGCCAGCAGCTCCTTTAGCGGCACAGATACGCAGTATTTT
once,TRBJ2-1,TRBV5-4,.,CASSLGPRDTYNEQFF,TGTGCCAGCAGCTTGGGTCCTCGCGACACCTACAATGAGCAGTTCTTC
.,TRBJ1-5,TRBV29-1,.,CAEGGRNQPQHF,TGCGCCGAAGGGGGACGGAATCAGCCCCAGCATTTT
.,TRBJ1-5,TRBV5-5,.,CASSLVGEGTIYSNQPQHF,TGTGCCAGCAGCTTGGTGGGGGAGGGTACGATATACAGCAATCAGCCCCAGCATTTT
few,TRBJ2-3,TRBV21-1,.,CASRPTSGTDTQYF,TGTGCCAGCAGGCCGACTAGCGGGACAGATACGCAGTATTTT
.,TRBJ2-1,TRBV13,.,CASSPPSSSYNEQFF,TGTGCCAGCAGCCCACCGTCTAGCTCTTACAATGAGCAGTTCTTC
.,TRBJ2-1,TRBV15,TRBD2,CATSRGGTSGGPNNEQFF,TGTGCCACCAGCAGAGGCGGGACTAGCGGGGGGCCTAACAATGAGCAGTTCTTC
.,TRBJ2-1,TRBV24-1,.,CATSIYRGGYNEQFF,TGTGCCACCAGTATCTACAGGGGAGGCTACAATGAGCAGTTCTTC
.,TRBJ1-5,TRBV30,TRBD1,CAWSASDRASQPQHF,TGTGCCTGGAGTGCTTCCGACAGGGCCAGTCAGCCCCAGCATTTT
.,TRBJ1-4,TRBV7-8,.,CASSLGAATNEKLFF,TGTGCCAGCAGCTTAGGGGCAGCAACTAATGAAAAACTGTTTTTT
.,TRBJ2-5,TRBV28,TRBD1,CASRQTPDRVVQETQYF,TGTGCCAGCAGACAAACCCCGGACAGGGTAGTCCAAGAGACCCAGTACTTC
.,TRBJ1-1,TRBV10-3,.,CAIRPRGGSTEAFF,TGTGCCATCAGACCCAGGGGAGGGAGCACTGAAGCTTTCTTT
.,TRBJ1-1,TRBV9,TRBD1,CASSAQGEATEAFF,TGTGCCAGCAGCGCACAGGGGGAGGCCACTGAAGCTTTCTTT
.,TRBJ1-6,TRBV25-1,.,CASSEFKGGASPLHF,TGTGCCAGCAGTGAATTCAAAGGGGGGGCTTCACCCCTCCACTTT
once,TRBJ2-2,TRBV19,.,CASSSPAAYTGELFF,TGTGCCAGTAGTAGTCCGGCGGCTTACACCGGGGAGCTGTTTTTT
.,TRBJ2-3,TRBV5-8,.,CASSWRTLPSSTDTQYF,TGTGCCAGCAGCTGGCGGACTCTTCCGAGTAGCACAGATACGCAGTATTTT
.,TRBJ1-2,TRBV12-3/TRBV12-4,.,CASSLGHVGYTF,TGTGCCAGCAGCCTAGGACACGTTGGCTACACCTTC